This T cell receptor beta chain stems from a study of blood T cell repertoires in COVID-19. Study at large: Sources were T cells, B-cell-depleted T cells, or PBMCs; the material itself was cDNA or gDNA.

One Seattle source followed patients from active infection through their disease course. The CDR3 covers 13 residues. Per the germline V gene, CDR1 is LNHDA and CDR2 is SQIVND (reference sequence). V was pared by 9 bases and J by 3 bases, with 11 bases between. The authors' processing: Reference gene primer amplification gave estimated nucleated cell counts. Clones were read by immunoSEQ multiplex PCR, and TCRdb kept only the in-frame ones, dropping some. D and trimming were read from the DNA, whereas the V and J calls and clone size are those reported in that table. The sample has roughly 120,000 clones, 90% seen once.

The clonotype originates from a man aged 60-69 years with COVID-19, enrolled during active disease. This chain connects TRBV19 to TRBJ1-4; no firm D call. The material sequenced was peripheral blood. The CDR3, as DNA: TGTGCCAGCCACGACACAGCTAATGAAAAACTGTTTTTT. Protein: CASHDTANEKLFF.